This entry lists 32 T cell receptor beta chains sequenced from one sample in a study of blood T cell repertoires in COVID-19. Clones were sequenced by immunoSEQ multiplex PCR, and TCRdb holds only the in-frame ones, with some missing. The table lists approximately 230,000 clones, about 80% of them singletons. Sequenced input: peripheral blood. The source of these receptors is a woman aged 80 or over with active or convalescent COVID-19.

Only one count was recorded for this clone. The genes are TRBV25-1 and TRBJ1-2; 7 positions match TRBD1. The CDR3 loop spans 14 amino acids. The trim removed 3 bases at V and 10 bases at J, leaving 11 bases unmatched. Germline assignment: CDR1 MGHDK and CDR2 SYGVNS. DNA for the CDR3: TGTGCCAGCAGTGATCACTTGGGTACAGGGGCCTACACCTTC. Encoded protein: CASSDHLGTGAYTF.

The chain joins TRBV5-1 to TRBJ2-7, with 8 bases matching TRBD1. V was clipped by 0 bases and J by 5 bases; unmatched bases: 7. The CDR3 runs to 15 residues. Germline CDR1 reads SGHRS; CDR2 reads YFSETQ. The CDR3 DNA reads TGCGCCAGCAGCTTGGGTTCCGGACAGGGTGACGAGCAGTACTTC. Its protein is CASSLGSGQGDEQYF.

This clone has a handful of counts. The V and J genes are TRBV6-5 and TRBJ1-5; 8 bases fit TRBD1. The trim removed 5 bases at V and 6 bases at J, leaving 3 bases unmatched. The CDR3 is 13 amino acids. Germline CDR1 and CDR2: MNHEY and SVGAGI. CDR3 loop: CASSPQGVQPQHF. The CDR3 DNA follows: TGTGCCAGCAGTCCACAGGGGGTTCAGCCCCAGCATTTT.

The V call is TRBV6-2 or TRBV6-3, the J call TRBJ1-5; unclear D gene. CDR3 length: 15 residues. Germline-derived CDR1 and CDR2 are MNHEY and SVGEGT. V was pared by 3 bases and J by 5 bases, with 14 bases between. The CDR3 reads CASSYTGNGYQPQHF. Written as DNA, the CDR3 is TGTGCCAGCAGTTATACGGGGAACGGTTATCAGCCCCAGCATTTT.

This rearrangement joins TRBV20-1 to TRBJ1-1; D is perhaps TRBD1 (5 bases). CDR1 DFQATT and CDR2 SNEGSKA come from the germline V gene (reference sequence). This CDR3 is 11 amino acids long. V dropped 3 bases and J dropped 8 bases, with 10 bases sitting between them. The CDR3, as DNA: TGCAGTGCTAGTAAGGACAAAGAAGCTTTCTTT. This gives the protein CSASKDKEAFF.

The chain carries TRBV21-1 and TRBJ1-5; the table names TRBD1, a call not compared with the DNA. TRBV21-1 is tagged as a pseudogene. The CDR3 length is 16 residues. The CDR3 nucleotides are TGTGCCAGCAGCAAAGAGCTAGACAGGAGCAATCAGCCCCAGCATTTT. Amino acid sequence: CASSKELDRSNQPQHF.

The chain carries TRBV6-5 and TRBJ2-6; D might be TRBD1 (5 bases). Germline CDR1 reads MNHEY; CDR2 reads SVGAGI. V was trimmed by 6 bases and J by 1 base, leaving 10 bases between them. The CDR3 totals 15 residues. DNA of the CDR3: TGTGCCAGCAGAAAAGGGGTGTCTGGGGCCAACGTCCTGACTTTC. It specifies CASRKGVSGANVLTF.

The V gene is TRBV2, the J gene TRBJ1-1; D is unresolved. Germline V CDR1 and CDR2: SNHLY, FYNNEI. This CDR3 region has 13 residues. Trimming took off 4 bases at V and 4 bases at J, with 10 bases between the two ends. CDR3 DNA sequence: TGTGCCAGCAGTGTTGGGCAGAGCACTGAAGCTTTCTTT. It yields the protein CASSVGQSTEAFF.

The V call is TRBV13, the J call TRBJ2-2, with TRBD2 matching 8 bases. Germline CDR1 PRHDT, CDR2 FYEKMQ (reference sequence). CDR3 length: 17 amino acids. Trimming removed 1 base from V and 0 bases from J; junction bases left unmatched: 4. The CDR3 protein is CASSLVGGRTNTGELFF. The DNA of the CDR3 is TGTGCCAGCAGCTTAGTTGGCGGGAGGACGAACACCGGGGAGCTGTTTTTT.

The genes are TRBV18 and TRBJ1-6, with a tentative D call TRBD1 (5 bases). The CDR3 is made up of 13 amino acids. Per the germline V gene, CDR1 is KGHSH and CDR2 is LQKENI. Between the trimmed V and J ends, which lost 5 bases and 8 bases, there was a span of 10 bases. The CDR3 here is CASSSGFDSPLHF. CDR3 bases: TGTGCCAGCTCATCAGGGTTTGATTCACCCCTCCACTTT. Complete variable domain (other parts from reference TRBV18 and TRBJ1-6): NAGVMQNPRHLVRRRGQEARLRCSPMKGHSHVYWYRQLPEEGLKFMVYLQKENIIDESGMPKERFSAEFPKEGPSILRIQQVVRGDSAAYFCASSSGFDSPLHFGNGTRLTVT.

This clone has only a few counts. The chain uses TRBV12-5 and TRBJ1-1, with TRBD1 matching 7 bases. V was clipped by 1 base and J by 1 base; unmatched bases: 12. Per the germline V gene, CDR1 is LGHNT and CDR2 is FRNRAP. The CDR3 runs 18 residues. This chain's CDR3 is CASGLALQGKLENTEAFF. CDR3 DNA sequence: TGTGCTAGTGGTTTGGCCCTACAGGGGAAGCTGGAGAACACTGAAGCTTTCTTT.

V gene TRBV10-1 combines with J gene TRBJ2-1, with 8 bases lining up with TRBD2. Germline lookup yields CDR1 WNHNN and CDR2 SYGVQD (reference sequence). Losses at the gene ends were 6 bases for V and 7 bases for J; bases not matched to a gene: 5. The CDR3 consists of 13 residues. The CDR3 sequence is CASRPPSGNEQFF. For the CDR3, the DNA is TGCGCCAGCAGACCCCCTAGCGGGAATGAGCAGTTCTTC.

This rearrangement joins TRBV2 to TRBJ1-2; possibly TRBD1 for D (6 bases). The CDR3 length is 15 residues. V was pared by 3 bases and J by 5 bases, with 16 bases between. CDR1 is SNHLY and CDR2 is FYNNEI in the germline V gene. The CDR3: CASSETRDTPYGYTF. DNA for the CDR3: TGTGCCAGCAGTGAGACACGGGACACCCCATATGGCTACACCTTC.

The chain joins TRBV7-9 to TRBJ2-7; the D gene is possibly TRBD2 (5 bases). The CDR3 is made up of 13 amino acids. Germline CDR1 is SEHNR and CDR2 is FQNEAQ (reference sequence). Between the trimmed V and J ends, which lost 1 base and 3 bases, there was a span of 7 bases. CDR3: CASSLDGIYEQYF. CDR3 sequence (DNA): TGTGCCAGCAGCTTAGACGGGATCTACGAGCAGTACTTC.

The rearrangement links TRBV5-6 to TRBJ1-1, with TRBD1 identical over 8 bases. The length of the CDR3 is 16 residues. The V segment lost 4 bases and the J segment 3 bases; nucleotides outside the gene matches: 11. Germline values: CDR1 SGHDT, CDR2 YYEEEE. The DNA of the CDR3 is TGTGCCAGCAGCCCTTACAGGGGGAGTTTTTACACTGAAGCTTTCTTT. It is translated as CASSPYRGSFYTEAFF.

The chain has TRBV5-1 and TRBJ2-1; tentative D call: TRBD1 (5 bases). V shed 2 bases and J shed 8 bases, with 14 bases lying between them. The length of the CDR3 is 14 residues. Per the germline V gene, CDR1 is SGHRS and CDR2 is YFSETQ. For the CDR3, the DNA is TGCGCCAGCAGCTTACGGCCAAGGGGCGATGAGCAGTTCTTC. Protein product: CASSLRPRGDEQFF.

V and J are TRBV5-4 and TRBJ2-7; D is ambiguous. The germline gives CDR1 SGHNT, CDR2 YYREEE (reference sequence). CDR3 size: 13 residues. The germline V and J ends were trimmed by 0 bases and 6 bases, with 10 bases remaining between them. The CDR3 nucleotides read TGTGCCAGCAGCTTGGACCCTAACGCCGAGCAGTACTTC. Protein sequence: CASSLDPNAEQYF.

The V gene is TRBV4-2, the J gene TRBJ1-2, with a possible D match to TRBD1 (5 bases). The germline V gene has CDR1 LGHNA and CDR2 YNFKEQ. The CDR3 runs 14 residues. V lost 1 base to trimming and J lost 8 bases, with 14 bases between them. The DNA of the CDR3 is TGTGCCAGCAGCCAAGTGGGGGAGGGACGGGGCTACACCTTC. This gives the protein CASSQVGEGRGYTF.

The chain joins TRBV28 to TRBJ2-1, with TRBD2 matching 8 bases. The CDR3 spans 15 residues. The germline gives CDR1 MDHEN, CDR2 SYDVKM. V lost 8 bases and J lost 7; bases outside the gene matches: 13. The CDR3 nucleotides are TGTGCCAGCTGCTCTGCGGCGGGGGGTGTAAATGAGCAGTTCTTC. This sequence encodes CASCSAAGGVNEQFF.

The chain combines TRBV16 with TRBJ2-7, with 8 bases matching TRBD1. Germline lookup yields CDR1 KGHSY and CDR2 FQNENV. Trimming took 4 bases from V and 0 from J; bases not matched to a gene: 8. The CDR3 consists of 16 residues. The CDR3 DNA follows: TGTGCCAGCAGCCGACTGACGGGACAGGTCTCCTACGAGCAGTACTTC. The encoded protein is CASSRLTGQVSYEQYF.

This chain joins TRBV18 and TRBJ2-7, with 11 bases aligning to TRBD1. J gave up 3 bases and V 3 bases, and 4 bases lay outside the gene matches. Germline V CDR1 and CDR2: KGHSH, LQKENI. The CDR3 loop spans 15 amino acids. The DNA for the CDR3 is TGTGCCAGCTCACCGTCGGGACAGGGGGTCTACGAGCAGTACTTC. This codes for CASSPSGQGVYEQYF.

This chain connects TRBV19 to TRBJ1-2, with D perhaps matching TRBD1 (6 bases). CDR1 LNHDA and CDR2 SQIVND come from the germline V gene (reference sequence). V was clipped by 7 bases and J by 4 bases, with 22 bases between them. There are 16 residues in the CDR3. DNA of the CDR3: TGTGCCAGTACCCCCGACGGGACATCCGCCAGCTATGGCTACACCTTC. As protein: CASTPDGTSASYGYTF.

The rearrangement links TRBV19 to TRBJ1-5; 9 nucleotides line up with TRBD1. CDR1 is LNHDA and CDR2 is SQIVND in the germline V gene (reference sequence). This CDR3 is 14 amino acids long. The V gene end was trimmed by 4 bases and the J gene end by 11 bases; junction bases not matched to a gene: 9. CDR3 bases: TGTGCCAGTAGTACGGGACAGGGTACGGGGGCCCAGCATTTT. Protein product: CASSTGQGTGAQHF.

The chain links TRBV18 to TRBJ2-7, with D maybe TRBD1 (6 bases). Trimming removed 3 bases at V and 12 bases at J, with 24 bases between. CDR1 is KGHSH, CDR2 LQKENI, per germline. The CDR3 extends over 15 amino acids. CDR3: CASSPGQGMFGVWYF. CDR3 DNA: TGTGCCAGCTCACCGGGGCAGGGGATGTTCGGGGTTTGGTACTTC.

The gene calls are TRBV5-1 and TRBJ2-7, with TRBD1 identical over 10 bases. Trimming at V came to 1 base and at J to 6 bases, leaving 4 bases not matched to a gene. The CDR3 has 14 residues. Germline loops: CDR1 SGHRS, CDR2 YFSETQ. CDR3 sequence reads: CASSLRDRGAEQYF. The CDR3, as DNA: TGCGCCAGCAGCTTGCGGGACAGGGGTGCCGAGCAGTACTTC.

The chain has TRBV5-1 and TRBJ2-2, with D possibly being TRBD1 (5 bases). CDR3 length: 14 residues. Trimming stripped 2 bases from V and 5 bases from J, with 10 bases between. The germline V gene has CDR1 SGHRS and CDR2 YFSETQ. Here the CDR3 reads CASSFQGGTGELFF. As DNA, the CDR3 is TGCGCCAGCAGCTTCCAGGGTGGAACCGGGGAGCTGTTTTTT. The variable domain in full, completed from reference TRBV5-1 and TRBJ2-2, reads KAGVTQTPRYLIKTRGQQVTLSCSPISGHRSVSWYQQTPGQGLQFLFEYFSETQRNKGNFPGRFSGRQFSNSRSEMNVSTLELGDSALYLCASSFQGGTGELFFGEGSRLTVL.

Written as DNA, the CDR3 is TGTGCCAGTAACCTTGGGGGGGCGAGGACTGAAGCTTTCTTT. This sequence encodes CASNLGGARTEAFF. The chain uses TRBV19 and TRBJ1-1; the D gene is possibly TRBD1 (6 bases). CDR3 length equals 14 residues. Germline V lookup: CDR1 LNHDA, CDR2 SQIVND (reference sequence). The V and J ends lost 7 bases and 5 bases respectively, with 17 bases between them.

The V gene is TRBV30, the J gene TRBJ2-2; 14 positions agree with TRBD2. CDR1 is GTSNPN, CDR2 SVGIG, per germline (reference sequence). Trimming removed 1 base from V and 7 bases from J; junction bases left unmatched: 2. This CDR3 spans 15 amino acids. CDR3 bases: TGTGCCTGGAGTGCGGGACTAGCGGGAGTCGGGGAGCTGTTTTTT. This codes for CAWSAGLAGVGELFF.

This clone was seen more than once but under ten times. CDR3 in DNA: TGCGCCAGCAGTGAGTCGGGACAGGGGAATGAAAAACTGTTTTTT. Translated: CASSESGQGNEKLFF. The chain carries TRBV10-2 and TRBJ1-4; 10 bases map to TRBD1. The CDR3 covers 15 residues. The V and J ends lost 0 bases and 5 bases, in that order; junction bases with no gene match: 0. Germline loops: CDR1 WSHSY, CDR2 SAAADI.

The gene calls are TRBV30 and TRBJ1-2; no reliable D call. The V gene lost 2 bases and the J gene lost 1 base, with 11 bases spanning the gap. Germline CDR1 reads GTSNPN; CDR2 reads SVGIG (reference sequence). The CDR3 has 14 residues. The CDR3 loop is CAWSRGSYNYGYTF. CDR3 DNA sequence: TGTGCCTGGAGTCGAGGGTCCTATAACTATGGCTACACCTTC.

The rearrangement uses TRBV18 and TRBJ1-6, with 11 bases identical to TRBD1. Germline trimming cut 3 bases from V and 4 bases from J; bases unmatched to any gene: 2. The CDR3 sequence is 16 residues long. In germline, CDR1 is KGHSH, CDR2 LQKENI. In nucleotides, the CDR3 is TGTGCCAGCTCACCGTGGGACAGGGGGTATAATTCACCCCTCCACTTT. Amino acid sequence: CASSPWDRGYNSPLHF.

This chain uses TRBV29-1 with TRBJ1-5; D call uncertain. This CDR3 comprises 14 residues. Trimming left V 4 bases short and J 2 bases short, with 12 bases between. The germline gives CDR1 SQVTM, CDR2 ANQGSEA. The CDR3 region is CSVGFDTGNQPQHF. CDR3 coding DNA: TGCAGCGTTGGCTTCGACACGGGCAATCAGCCCCAGCATTTT. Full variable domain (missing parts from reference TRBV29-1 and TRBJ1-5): SAVISQKPSRDICQRGTSLTIQCQVDSQVTMMFWYRQQPGQSLTLIATANQGSEATYESGFVIDKFPISRPNLTFSTLTVSNMSPEDSSIYLCSVGFDTGNQPQHFGDGTRLSIL.